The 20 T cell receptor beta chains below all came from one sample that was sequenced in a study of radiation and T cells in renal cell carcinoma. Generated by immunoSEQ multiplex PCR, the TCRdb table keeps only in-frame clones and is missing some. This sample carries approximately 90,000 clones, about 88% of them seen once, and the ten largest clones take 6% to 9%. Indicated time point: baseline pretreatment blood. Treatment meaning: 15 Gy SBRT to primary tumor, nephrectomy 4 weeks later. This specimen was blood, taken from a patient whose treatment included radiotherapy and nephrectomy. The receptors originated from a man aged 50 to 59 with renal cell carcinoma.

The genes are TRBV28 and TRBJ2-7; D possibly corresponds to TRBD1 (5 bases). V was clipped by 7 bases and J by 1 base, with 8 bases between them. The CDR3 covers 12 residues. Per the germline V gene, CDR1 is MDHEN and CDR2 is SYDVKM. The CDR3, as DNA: TGTGCCAGCAAGGGGCAGTCCTACGAGCAGTACTTC. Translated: CASKGQSYEQYF.

The CDR3 DNA reads as TGCGCCAGCAGCACAGCGCGGGCTAGGGACGGCGAGCAGTACTTC. Protein: CASSTARARDGEQYF. The chain joins TRBV5-1 to TRBJ2-5; possibly TRBD1 or TRBD2 for D (5 bases each). With the DNA end fitting TRBJ2-7 better, the J assignment may be wrong. Per the germline V gene, CDR1 is SGHRS and CDR2 is YFSETQ. This CDR3 spans 15 amino acids.

The CDR3 protein is CASSVRRQGHERRGQPQHF. CDR3 sequence (DNA): TGTGCCAGCAGCGTTAGGCGACAGGGCCACGAACGTAGGGGTCAGCCCCAGCATTTT. The genes are TRBV7-2 and TRBJ1-5; 7 nucleotides agree with TRBD1. The CDR3 has 19 residues. The germline CDR1 and CDR2 sequences are SGHTA and FQGNSA. Losses at the gene ends were 5 bases for V and 6 bases for J; bases not matched to a gene: 22. Supplemented by reference TRBV7-2 and TRBJ1-5, the full variable domain reads GAGVSQSPSNKVTEKGKDVELRCDPISGHTALYWYRQSLGQGLEFLIYFQGNSAPDKSGLPSDRFSAERTGGSVSTLTIQRTQQEDSAVYLCASSVRRQGHERRGQPQHFGDGTRLSIL.

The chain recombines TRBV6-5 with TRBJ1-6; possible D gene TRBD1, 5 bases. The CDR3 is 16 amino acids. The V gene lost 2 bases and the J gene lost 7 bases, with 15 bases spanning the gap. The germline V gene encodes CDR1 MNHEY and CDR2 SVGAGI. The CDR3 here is CASSYRGTPVNSPLHF. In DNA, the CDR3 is TGTGCCAGCAGTTACAGGGGTACTCCGGTAAATTCACCCCTCCACTTT.

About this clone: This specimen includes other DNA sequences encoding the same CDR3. In DNA form, the CDR3 reads TGTGCCAGCAGCCAGCCCGAGACACGGCCTGGAAACACCATATATTTT. Residues: CASSQPETRPGNTIYF. The gene calls are TRBV4-2 and TRBJ1-3; no clear D. Germline V lookup: CDR1 LGHNA, CDR2 YNFKEQ. CDR3 length: 16 amino acids. V was shortened by 3 bases and J by 2 bases, with 14 bases between the two germline ends.

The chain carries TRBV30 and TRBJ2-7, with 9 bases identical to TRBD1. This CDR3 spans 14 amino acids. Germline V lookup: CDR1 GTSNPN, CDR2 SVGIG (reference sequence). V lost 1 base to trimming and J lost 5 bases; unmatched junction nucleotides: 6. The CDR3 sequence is CAWSETGQGNEQYF. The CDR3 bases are TGTGCCTGGAGTGAGACGGGACAGGGTAACGAGCAGTACTTC.

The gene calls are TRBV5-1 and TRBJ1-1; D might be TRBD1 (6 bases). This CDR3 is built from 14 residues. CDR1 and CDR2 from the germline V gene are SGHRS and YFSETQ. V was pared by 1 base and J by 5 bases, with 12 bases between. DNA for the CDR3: TGCGCCAGCAGCTTGCGGGGAGGGGGAACTGAAGCTTTCTTT. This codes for CASSLRGGGTEAFF.

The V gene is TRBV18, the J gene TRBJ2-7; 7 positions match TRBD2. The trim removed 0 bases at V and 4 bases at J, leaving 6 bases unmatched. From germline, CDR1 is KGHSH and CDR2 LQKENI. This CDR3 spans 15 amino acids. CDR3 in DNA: TGTGCCAGCTCACCACCGGCGGGAGTCGAGTACGAGCAGTACTTC. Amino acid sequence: CASSPPAGVEYEQYF.

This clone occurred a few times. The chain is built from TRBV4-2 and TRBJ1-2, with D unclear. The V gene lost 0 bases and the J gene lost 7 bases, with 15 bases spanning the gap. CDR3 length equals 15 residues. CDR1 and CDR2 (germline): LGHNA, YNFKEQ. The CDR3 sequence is CASSQDWAGGSGYTF. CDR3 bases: TGTGCCAGCAGCCAAGATTGGGCGGGCGGGTCTGGCTACACCTTC.

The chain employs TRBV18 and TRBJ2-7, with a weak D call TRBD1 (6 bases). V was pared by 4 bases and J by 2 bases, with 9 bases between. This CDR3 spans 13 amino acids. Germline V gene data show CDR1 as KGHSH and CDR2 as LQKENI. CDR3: CASSQGQTYEQYF. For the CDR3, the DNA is TGTGCCAGCTCACAAGGACAGACCTACGAGCAGTACTTC.

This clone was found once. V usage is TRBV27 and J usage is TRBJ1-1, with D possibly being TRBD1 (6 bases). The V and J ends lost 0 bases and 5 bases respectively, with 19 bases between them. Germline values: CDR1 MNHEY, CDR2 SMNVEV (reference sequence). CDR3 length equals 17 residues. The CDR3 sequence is CASSLSVRGPARTEAFF. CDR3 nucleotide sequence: TGTGCCAGCAGTTTATCAGTTCGGGGGCCTGCAAGAACTGAAGCTTTCTTT.

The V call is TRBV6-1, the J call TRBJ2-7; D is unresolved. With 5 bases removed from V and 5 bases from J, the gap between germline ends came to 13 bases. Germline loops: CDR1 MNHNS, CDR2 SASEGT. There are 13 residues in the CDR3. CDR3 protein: CASSSVRVNEQYF. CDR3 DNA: TGTGCCAGCAGTTCGGTCCGGGTAAACGAGCAGTACTTC.

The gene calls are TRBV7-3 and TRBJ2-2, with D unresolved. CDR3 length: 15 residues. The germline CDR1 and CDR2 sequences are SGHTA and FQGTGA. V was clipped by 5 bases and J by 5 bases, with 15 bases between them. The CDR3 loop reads CASSETMGGTGELFF. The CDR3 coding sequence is TGTGCCAGCAGCGAAACGATGGGTGGTACCGGGGAGCTGTTTTTT.

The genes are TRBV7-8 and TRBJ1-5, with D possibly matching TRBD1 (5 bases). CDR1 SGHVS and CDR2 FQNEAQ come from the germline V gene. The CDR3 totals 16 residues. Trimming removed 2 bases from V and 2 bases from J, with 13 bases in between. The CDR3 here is CASSLSAGRGNQPQHF. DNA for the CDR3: TGTGCCAGCAGCTTATCGGCAGGGAGGGGCAATCAGCCCCAGCATTTT.

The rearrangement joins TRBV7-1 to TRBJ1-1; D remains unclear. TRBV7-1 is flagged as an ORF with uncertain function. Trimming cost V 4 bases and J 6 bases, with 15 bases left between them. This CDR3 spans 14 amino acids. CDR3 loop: CASSLRRRDAEAFF. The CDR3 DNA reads TGTGCCAGCAGCTTACGCAGGAGGGATGCTGAAGCTTTCTTT.

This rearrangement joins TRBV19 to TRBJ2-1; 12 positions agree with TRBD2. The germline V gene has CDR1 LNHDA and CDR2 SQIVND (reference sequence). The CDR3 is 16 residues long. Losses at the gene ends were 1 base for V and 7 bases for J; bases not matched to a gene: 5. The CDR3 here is CASSIALAGGGNEQFF. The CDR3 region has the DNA TGTGCCAGTAGTATAGCCCTAGCGGGAGGGGGTAATGAGCAGTTCTTC. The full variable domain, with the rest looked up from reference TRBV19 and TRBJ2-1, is DGGITQSPKYLFRKEGQNVTLSCEQNLNHDAMYWYRQDPGQGLRLIYYSQIVNDFQKGDIAEGYSVSREKKESFPLTVTSAQKNPTAFYLCASSIALAGGGNEQFFGPGTRLTVL.

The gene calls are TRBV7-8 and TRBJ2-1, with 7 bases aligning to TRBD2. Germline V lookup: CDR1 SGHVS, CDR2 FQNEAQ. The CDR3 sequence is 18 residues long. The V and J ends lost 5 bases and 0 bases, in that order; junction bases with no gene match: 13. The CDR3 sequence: CASSLEGRGRSSYNEQFF. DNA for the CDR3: TGTGCCAGCAGCCTTGAGGGGAGGGGCCGAAGCTCCTACAATGAGCAGTTCTTC.

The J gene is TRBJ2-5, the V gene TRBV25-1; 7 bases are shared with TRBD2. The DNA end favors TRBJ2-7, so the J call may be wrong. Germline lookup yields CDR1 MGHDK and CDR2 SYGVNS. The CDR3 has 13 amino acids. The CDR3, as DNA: TGTGCCAGCAGTCGGGGGGAGCCCTACGAGCAGTACTTC. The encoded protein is CASSRGEPYEQYF.

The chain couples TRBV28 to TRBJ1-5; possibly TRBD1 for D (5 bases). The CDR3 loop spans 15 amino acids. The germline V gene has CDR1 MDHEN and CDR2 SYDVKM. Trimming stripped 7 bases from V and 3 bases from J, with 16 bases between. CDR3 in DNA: TGTGCCAGCATCCACCGGGGGGTGTACAATCAGCCCCAGCATTTT. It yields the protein CASIHRGVYNQPQHF.

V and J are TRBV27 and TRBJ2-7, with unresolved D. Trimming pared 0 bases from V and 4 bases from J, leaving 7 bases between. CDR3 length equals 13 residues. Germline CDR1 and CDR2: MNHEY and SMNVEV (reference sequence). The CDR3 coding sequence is TGTGCCAGCAGTTTATCGCAGCAATACGAGCAGTACTTC. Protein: CASSLSQQYEQYF.